What follows describes a single T cell receptor (beta chain). The antigen remains undetermined. Time point given: week 47, end of study. Vaccine doses each comprised 300 ug of mutant IDH1 20-mer peptide, with topical imiquimod. This specimen comes from a study of a mutant IDH1 vaccine in newly diagnosed glioma. The wider study: First vaccine doses came 4-6 weeks after radiotherapy alone, or with temozolomide cycles.

Germline V lookup: CDR1 SGHRS, CDR2 YFSETQ. The CDR3 totals 14 residues. Trimming removed 4 bases at V and 1 base at J, with 11 bases between. The repertoire was sequenced with immunoSEQ multiplex PCR; TCRdb's copy has only in-frame clones and lacks some. Of roughly 34,000 clones in the sample, around 81% were seen once. Study conclusions and caveats: Changes in the top peripheral T cell clonotypes seemingly had no bearing on pseudoprogression.

Specimen: PBMCs, collected from a glioma patient whose treatment included an IDH1 peptide vaccine. This sequence was found in a man between 25 and 39 years old with glioma. The V call is TRBV5-1, the J call TRBJ1-1; D perhaps matches TRBD1 (5 bases). CDR3 coding DNA: TGCGCCAGCAGCGGGTCAGGGCGGAACACTGAAGCTTTCTTT. Its protein is CASSGSGRNTEAFF.